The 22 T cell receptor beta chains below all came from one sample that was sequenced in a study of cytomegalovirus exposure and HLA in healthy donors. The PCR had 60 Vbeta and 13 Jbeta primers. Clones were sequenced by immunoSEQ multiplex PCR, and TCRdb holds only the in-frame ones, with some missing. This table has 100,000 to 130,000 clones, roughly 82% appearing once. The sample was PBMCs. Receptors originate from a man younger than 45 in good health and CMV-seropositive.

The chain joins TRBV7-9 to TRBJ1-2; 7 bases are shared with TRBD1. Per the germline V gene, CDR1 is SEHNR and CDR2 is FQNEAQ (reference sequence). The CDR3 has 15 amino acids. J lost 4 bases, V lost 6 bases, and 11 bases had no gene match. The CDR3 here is CASSLQGTESYGYTF. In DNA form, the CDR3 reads TGTGCCAGCAGTCTACAGGGGACAGAATCCTATGGCTACACCTTC.

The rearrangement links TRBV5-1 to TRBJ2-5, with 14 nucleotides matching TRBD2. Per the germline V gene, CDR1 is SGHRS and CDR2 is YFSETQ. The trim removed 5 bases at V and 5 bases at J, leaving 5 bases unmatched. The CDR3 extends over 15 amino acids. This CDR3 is CASSFRTSGGETQYF. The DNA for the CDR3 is TGCGCCAGCAGTTTTCGGACTAGCGGGGGGGAGACCCAGTACTTC.

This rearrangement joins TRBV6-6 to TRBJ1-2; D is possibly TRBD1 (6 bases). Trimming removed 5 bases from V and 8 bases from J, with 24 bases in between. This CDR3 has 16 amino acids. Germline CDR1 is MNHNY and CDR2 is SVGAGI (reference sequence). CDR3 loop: CASSLPGKQGNRGYTF. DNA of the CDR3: TGTGCCAGCAGTCTACCTGGGAAACAGGGCAATCGAGGCTACACCTTC.

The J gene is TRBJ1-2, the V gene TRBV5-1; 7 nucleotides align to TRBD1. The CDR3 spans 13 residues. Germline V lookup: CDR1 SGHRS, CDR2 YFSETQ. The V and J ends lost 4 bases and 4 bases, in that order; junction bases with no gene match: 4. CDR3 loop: CASSPRDSYGYTF. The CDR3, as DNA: TGCGCCAGCAGCCCCCGGGACAGCTATGGCTACACCTTC.

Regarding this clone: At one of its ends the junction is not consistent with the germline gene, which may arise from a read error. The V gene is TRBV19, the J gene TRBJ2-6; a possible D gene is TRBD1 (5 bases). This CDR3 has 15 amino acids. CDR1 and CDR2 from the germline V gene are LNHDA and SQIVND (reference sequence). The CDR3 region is CASSMSVSGANGLTF. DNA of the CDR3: TGTGCCAGTAGTATGTCCGTCTCTGGGGCCAACGGCCTGACTTTC.

This CDR3 is CATETGRQNTEAFF. The CDR3 coding sequence is TGTGCCACCGAGACAGGGAGGCAGAACACTGAAGCTTTCTTT. The V gene is TRBV6-5, the J gene TRBJ1-1, with 7 bases aligning to TRBD1. The junction had 9 bases not matched to a gene; V was cut back by 10 bases and J by 1 base. The CDR3 consists of 14 residues. CDR1 and CDR2 from the germline V gene are MNHEY and SVGAGI.

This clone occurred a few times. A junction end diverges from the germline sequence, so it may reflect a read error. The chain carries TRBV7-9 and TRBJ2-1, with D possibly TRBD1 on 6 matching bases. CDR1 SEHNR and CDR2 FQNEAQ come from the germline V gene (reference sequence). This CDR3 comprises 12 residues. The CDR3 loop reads CSSSSGVDMEFF. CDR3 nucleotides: TGTTCCAGCAGTTCAGGGGTGGATATGGAGTTCTTC.

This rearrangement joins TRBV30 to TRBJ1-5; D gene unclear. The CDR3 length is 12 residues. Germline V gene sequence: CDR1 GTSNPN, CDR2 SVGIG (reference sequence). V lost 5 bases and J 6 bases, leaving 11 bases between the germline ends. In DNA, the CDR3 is TGTGCCTGGGGTGGGCCGGGTCAGCCCCAGCATTTT. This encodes CAWGGPGQPQHF.

CDR3 protein: CASSPIRGLHEQYF. CDR3 coding DNA: TGCGCCAGCAGCCCTATTAGGGGTCTCCACGAGCAGTACTTC. The chain carries TRBV5-1 and TRBJ2-7, with TRBD1 as a possible D gene (5 bases). Trimming removed 4 bases at V and 5 bases at J, with 16 bases between. This CDR3 spans 14 amino acids. Germline CDR1 SGHRS, CDR2 YFSETQ.

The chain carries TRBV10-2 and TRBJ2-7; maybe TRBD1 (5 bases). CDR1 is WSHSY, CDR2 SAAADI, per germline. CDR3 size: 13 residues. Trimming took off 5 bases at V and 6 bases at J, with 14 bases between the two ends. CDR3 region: CASSPRQLGEQYF. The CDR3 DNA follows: TGCGCCAGCAGTCCTAGACAGCTAGGCGAGCAGTACTTC.

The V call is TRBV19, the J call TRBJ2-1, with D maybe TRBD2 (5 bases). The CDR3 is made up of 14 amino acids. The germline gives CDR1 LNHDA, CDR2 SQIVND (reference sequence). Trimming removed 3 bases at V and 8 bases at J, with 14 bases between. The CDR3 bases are TGTGCCAGTAGTATGGGAGCGTTGTTCGATGAGCAGTTCTTC. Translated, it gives CASSMGALFDEQFF.

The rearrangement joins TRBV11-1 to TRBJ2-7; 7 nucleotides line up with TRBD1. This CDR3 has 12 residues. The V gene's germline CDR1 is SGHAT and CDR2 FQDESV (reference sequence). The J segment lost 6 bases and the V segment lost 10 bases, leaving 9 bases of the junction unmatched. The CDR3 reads CATSVQGLEQYF. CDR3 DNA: TGTGCCACCTCGGTACAGGGGCTCGAGCAGTACTTC. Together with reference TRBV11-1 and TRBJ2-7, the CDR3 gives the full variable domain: EAEVAQSPRYKITEKSQAVAFWCDPISGHATLYWYRQILGQGPELLVQFQDESVVDDSQLPKDRFSAERLKGVDSTLKIQPAELGDSAMYLCATSVQGLEQYFGPGTRLTVT.

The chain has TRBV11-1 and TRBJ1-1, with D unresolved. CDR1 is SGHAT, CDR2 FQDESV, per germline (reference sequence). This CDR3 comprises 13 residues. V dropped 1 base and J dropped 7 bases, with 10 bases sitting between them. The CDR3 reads CASSLVLADEAFF. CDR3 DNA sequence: TGTGCCAGCAGCTTAGTCTTGGCAGATGAAGCTTTCTTT.

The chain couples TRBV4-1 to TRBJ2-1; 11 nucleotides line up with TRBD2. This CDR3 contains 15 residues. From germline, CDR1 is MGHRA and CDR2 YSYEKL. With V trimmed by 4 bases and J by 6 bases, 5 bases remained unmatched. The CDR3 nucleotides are TGCGCCAGCAGCCTCCTTGGACTAGCGGGCAATGAGCAGTTCTTC. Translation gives CASSLLGLAGNEQFF.

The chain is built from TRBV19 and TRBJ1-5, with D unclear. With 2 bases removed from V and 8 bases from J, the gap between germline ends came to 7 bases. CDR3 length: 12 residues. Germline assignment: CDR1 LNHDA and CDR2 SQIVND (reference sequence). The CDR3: CASSILEKPQHF. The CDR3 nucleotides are TGTGCCAGTAGTATATTAGAGAAGCCCCAGCATTTT. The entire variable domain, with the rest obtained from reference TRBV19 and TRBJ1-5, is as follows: DGGITQSPKYLFRKEGQNVTLSCEQNLNHDAMYWYRQDPGQGLRLIYYSQIVNDFQKGDIAEGYSVSREKKESFPLTVTSAQKNPTAFYLCASSILEKPQHFGDGTRLSIL.

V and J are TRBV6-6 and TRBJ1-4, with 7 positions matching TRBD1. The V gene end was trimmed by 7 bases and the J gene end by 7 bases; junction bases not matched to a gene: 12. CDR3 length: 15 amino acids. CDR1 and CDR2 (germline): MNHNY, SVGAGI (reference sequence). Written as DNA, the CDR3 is TGTGCCAGCACCCCATCAGGGACAGTGAGTGAAAAACTGTTTTTT. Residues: CASTPSGTVSEKLFF.

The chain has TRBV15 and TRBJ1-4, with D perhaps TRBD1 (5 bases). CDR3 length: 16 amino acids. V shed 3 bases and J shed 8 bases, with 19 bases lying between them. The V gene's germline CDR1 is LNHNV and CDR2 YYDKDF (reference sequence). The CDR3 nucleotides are TGTGCCACCAGCAGGGGGGGAGACATAGAAAGGGAAAAACTGTTTTTT. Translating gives CATSRGGDIEREKLFF.

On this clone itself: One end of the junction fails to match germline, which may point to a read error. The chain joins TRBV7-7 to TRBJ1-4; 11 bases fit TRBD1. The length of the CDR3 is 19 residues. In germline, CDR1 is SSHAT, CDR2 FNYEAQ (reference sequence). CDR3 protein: CASSPRTGGDGRHSEKLFF. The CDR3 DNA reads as TGTGCTAGCAGCCCTAGGACAGGGGGCGATGGGCGACATAGTGAAAAACTGTTTTTT.

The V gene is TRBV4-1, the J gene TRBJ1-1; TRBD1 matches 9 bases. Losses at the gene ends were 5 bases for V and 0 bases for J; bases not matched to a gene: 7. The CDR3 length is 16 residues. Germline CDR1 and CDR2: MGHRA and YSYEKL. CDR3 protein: CASSGWDRVVNTEAFF. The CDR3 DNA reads TGCGCCAGCAGCGGCTGGGACAGGGTAGTGAACACTGAAGCTTTCTTT.

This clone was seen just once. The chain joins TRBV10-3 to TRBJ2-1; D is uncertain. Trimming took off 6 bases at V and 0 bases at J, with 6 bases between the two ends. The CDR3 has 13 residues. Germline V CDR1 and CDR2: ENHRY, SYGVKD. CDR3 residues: CAIRSVSYNEQFF. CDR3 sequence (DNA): TGTGCCATCAGGAGTGTCTCCTACAATGAGCAGTTCTTC.

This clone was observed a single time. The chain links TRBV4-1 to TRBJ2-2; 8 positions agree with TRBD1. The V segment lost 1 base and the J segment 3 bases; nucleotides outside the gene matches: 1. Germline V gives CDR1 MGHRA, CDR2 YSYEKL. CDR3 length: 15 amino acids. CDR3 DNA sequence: TGCGCCAGCAGCCAAGCGGACAGGGACACCGGGGAGCTGTTTTTT. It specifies CASSQADRDTGELFF.

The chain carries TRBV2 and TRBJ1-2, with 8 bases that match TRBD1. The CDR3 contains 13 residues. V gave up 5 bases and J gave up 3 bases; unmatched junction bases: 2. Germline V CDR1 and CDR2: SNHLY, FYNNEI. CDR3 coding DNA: TGTGCCAGCAGTCAGGGGGCCGACTATGGCTACACCTTC. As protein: CASSQGADYGYTF.